These T cell receptor beta chains were read from a single sample in a study of cytomegalovirus exposure and HLA in healthy donors. Sequenced by immunoSEQ multiplex PCR; TCRdb stores in-frame clones only, minus some. Of 210,000 or so clones in the sample, 80% to 85% were seen once. The sequencing sample was made of PBMCs. These receptors originate from a boy aged 2-15 years in good health and CMV-seronegative. Each CDR3 is given with its conserved first and last residue. The order of the fields is D gene, V gene, CDR3 length, J gene, clone size, CDR3 DNA, CDR3 protein. D genes are given only for firm matches. The listing skips clone size in some rows; elsewhere it reads once, few, many or a size class.

TRBD2	TRBV5-4	15	TRBJ2-7	.	TGTGCCAGCAGCTTGCGAGGCGGGAGTGGAGGCGAGCAGTACTTC	CASSLRGGSGGEQYF
.	TRBV5-4	16	TRBJ2-3	.	TGTGCCAGCAGCCCCGGTGAGGAAGGCCTCACAGATACGCAGTATTTT	CASSPGEEGLTDTQYF
.	TRBV6-6	14	TRBJ1-4	few	TGTGCCAGCAGTTACGGCAGGGGTGGGGAAAAACTGTTTTTT	CASSYGRGGEKLFF
TRBD1	TRBV30	15	TRBJ1-6	.	TGTGCCTGGAGTGTTAGGGACAGGGATAATTCACCCCTCCACTTT	CAWSVRDRDNSPLHF
TRBD2	TRBV4-2	16	TRBJ2-7	.	TGTGCCAGCAGCCAAGATGCCGCTAGCGGATCATACGAGCAGTACTTC	CASSQDAASGSYEQYF
TRBD1	TRBV27	15	TRBJ2-7	.	TGTGCCAGCAGTAGCTCCGGGACAGGGTTCTACGAGCAGTACTTC	CASSSSGTGFYEQYF
.	TRBV7-8	15	TRBJ1-3	.	TGTGCCAGCAGCTTAGAGAGCCGCTCTGGAAACACCATATATTTT	CASSLESRSGNTIYF
.	TRBV6-1	14	TRBJ1-4	few	TGTGCCAGCAGGTCCACAGGGCCGGTTGAAAAACTGTTTTTT	CASRSTGPVEKLFF
.	TRBV30	14	TRBJ1-1	.	TGTGCCTGGAGTGTGCCCGGGGGGAACACTGAAGCTTTCTTT	CAWSVPGGNTEAFF
TRBD2	TRBV27	14	TRBJ2-3	.	TGTGCCAGCGGGGGACTAGCGGGCGGAGATATGCAGTATTTT	CASGGLAGGDMQYF
.	TRBV12-5	13	TRBJ1-2	.	TGTGCTAGTGGTTTGTCCCGCGGGGGAGGCTACACCTTC	CASGLSRGGGYTF
TRBD1	TRBV27	14	TRBJ1-2	once	TGTGCCAGCAGTTATGTGGGACAGCACTATGGCTACACCTTC	CASSYVGQHYGYTF
.	TRBV6-1	15	TRBJ2-3	.	TGTGCCAGCAGTGAGGGGTGGGGGGGCACAGATACGCAGTATTTT	CASSEGWGGTDTQYF
TRBD1	TRBV29-1	17	TRBJ1-1	.	TGCAGCGCCCACGCGGACAGGGGGCGTATCTCTTACACTGAAGCTTTCTTT	CSAHADRGRISYTEAFF
.	TRBV9	15	TRBJ2-5	.	TGTGCCAGCAGCCCGCGGGGAGGTATGGAAGAGACCCAGTACTTC	CASSPRGGMEETQYF